The clone carrying this T cell receptor beta chain was recorded a few times. Its target is unknown. The CDR3 sequence is 13 residues long. V dropped 7 bases and J dropped 10; count of bases not matched to a gene: 11. Germline V gene lookup returns CDR1 SEHNR and CDR2 FQNEAQ (reference sequence). The sample belongs to a study of T cells in Graves' hyperthyroidism and ophthalmopathy. Study results and limitations: Prediction of ophthalmopathy progression came a median approximately 6 months pre-onset.

From 8.5 to 10 ml of fresh peripheral blood, PBMCs were isolated. From RNA transcripts, TCR beta CDR3 regions were amplified. The HTBI primer set served for first-round RT-PCR of the TCR CDR3. TCRdb called the multiplex PCR reads again in MiXCR, with one record for every CDR3 protein. The sample records about 580,000 distinct CDR3 sequences, 11% to 15% being singletons. This TCR derives from a woman aged 30 to 39 with Graves' hyperthyroidism that later progressed to Graves' ophthalmopathy. V is TRBV7-9 and J is TRBJ1-2; TRBD1 aligns across 8 bases. The sequenced sample consisted of blood. CDR3 in amino acids: CASTSGGLGDYTF. CDR3 nucleotide sequence: TGTGCCAGCACGTCAGGGGGCTTGGGTGACTACACCTTC.